These T cell receptor beta chains were read from a single sample in a study of shared T cell receptors in the human thymus. Some clones are missing from TCRdb's copy, which holds only in-frame ones; the method was immunoSEQ multiplex PCR. Among about 610,000 clones listed, around nine tenths were seen once. In addition, the sample was reused for a study of human thymus T cells.

The sequencing sample was made of thymocytes. Every receptor here comes from a boy younger than two with a congenital heart defect. Both conserved end residues are part of each CDR3. The D gene is left open where the match is weak. Size is omitted from some rows. Given values are once, few, many or a class for expanded clones.

j_call: TRBJ2-5
clone_size: .
v_call: TRBV15
d_call: .
cdr3_nt: TGTGCCACCAGCAGGGAGGGGTTTGGGGAGACCCAGTACTTC
cdr3_aa: CATSREGFGETQYF

j_call: TRBJ2-7
clone_size: .
v_call: TRBV20-1
d_call: .
cdr3_nt: TGTAGGGAGCCGAGCTACGAGCAGTACTTC
cdr3_aa: CREPSYEQYF

j_call: TRBJ2-1
clone_size: once
v_call: TRBV4-2
d_call: TRBD2
cdr3_nt: TGTGCCACCGCAAAAGAGCGGGAGGCCGGAGGAGATGAGCAGTTCTTC
cdr3_aa: CATAKEREAGGDEQFF

j_call: TRBJ2-5
clone_size: .
v_call: TRBV19
d_call: TRBD2
cdr3_nt: TGTGCCAGTAGTATAGCGGGTAGCGGGGAGACCCAGTACTTC
cdr3_aa: CASSIAGSGETQYF

j_call: TRBJ1-1
clone_size: .
v_call: TRBV21-1
d_call: .
cdr3_nt: TGTGCCAGCTTGGGGCGTTGTACTGAAGCTTTCTTT
cdr3_aa: CASLGRCTEAFF

j_call: TRBJ2-7
clone_size: .
v_call: TRBV6-5
d_call: TRBD1
cdr3_nt: TGTGCCAGCAGTCGGTATACCAGGGGGCGGTACGAGCAGTACTTC
cdr3_aa: CASSRYTRGRYEQYF

j_call: TRBJ2-5
clone_size: .
v_call: TRBV7-2
d_call: .
cdr3_nt: TGTGCCAGCAGCCAGAACAGGGACGAGACCCAGTACTTC
cdr3_aa: CASSQNRDETQYF

j_call: TRBJ2-1
clone_size: .
v_call: TRBV5-6
d_call: .
cdr3_nt: TGTGCCAGCAGCTTGGCCCCGGGGTTCTTC
cdr3_aa: CASSLAPGFF

j_call: TRBJ1-2
clone_size: .
v_call: TRBV27
d_call: .
cdr3_nt: TGTGCCAGCAGTCATGGGGTACTTAGATTGGGATCGGGAGGCTACACCTTC
cdr3_aa: CASSHGVLRLGSGGYTF

j_call: TRBJ2-1
clone_size: .
v_call: TRBV2
d_call: TRBD2
cdr3_nt: TGTGCCAGCAGGAGCCACCAGACTAGCGGGGGGTACAATGAGCAGTTCTTC
cdr3_aa: CASRSHQTSGGYNEQFF

j_call: TRBJ2-2
clone_size: .
v_call: TRBV7-9
d_call: TRBD2
cdr3_nt: TGTGCCAGCAGCCTAACCGGGGGGACTCCTTCCGGGGAGCTGTTTTTT
cdr3_aa: CASSLTGGTPSGELFF

j_call: TRBJ2-3
clone_size: .
v_call: TRBV5-1
d_call: TRBD1
cdr3_nt: TGCGCCAGCAGCTTTAGACAGGGGGCCTCCACAGATACGCAGTATTTT
cdr3_aa: CASSFRQGASTDTQYF

j_call: TRBJ2-7
clone_size: .
v_call: TRBV7-6
d_call: TRBD2
cdr3_nt: TGTGCCAGCGGGGGGGAGTACTTC
cdr3_aa: CASGGEYF

j_call: TRBJ1-1
clone_size: .
v_call: TRBV7-9
d_call: .
cdr3_nt: TGTGCCAGCAGCTCGGACCAACTAGGGAACACTGAAGCTTTCTTT
cdr3_aa: CASSSDQLGNTEAFF

j_call: TRBJ2-5
clone_size: .
v_call: TRBV14
d_call: TRBD2
cdr3_nt: TGTGCCAGCAGCCAAGAAGGTCGTCGAGCGGGAGGGTCAGAGACCCAGTACTTC
cdr3_aa: CASSQEGRRAGGSETQYF

j_call: TRBJ2-3
clone_size: .
v_call: TRBV11-1
d_call: TRBD2
cdr3_nt: TGTGCCAGCAGCTTCGGACTAGCACAAAGCACAGATACGCAGTATTTT
cdr3_aa: CASSFGLAQSTDTQYF

j_call: TRBJ2-3
clone_size: .
v_call: TRBV13
d_call: .
cdr3_nt: TGTGCCAGCACCTCACCACTCGGGCGGGACGTCACAGATACGCAGTATTTT
cdr3_aa: CASTSPLGRDVTDTQYF

j_call: TRBJ2-7
clone_size: .
v_call: TRBV7-9
d_call: TRBD2
cdr3_nt: TGTGCCAGCAGCTCTGGGGGAGGGCCCTACGAGCAGTACTTC
cdr3_aa: CASSSGGGPYEQYF

j_call: TRBJ1-1
clone_size: few
v_call: TRBV6-5
d_call: .
cdr3_nt: TGTGCCAGCAGCCAGGTCCTGAACACTGAAGCTTTCTTT
cdr3_aa: CASSQVLNTEAFF

j_call: TRBJ2-2
clone_size: .
v_call: TRBV7-3
d_call: TRBD2
cdr3_nt: TGTGCCAGCAGCCCCCGGACTAGCGGTAGGGGGTGGACTAGGACCGGGGAGCTGTTTTTT
cdr3_aa: CASSPRTSGRGWTRTGELFF

j_call: TRBJ1-2
clone_size: .
v_call: TRBV7-9
d_call: .
cdr3_nt: TGTGCCAGCAGCTGGGAGTCAAATGGCTACACCTTC
cdr3_aa: CASSWESNGYTF

j_call: TRBJ2-5
clone_size: .
v_call: TRBV4-1
d_call: .
cdr3_nt: TGCGCCAGCAGCCAAGGACAGCAAGAGACCCAGTACTTC
cdr3_aa: CASSQGQQETQYF

j_call: TRBJ2-7
clone_size: once
v_call: TRBV5-4
d_call: TRBD2
cdr3_nt: TGTGCCAGCAGCTTTCGGCTAGCGGAGCCGTCCGAGCAGTACTTC
cdr3_aa: CASSFRLAEPSEQYF

j_call: TRBJ1-2
clone_size: .
v_call: TRBV6-1
d_call: TRBD1
cdr3_nt: TGTGCCAGCAGTGACCTGGACAGGGGGCGTAGTGGCTACACCTTC
cdr3_aa: CASSDLDRGRSGYTF

j_call: TRBJ2-2
clone_size: .
v_call: TRBV9
d_call: .
cdr3_nt: TGTGCCAGCAGCCCACTTCTTTCGGGGGAGCTGTTTTTT
cdr3_aa: CASSPLLSGELFF

j_call: TRBJ2-3
clone_size: .
v_call: TRBV6-5
d_call: .
cdr3_nt: TGTGCCAGCAGTTACTCCCCCGCGGATACGCAGTATTTT
cdr3_aa: CASSYSPADTQYF

j_call: TRBJ1-2
clone_size: once
v_call: TRBV30
d_call: .
cdr3_nt: TGTGCCTGGACAGCGACAGGCCGTTTCTATGGCTACACCTTC
cdr3_aa: CAWTATGRFYGYTF

j_call: TRBJ2-7
clone_size: few
v_call: TRBV6-1
d_call: TRBD1
cdr3_nt: TGTGCCAGCAGCATCACCGGGACAGTTGTCTACGAGCAGTACTTC
cdr3_aa: CASSITGTVVYEQYF

j_call: TRBJ2-3
clone_size: once
v_call: TRBV28
d_call: TRBD1
cdr3_nt: TGTGCCAGCCGCGGACAGGAGACAGATACGCAGTATTTT
cdr3_aa: CASRGQETDTQYF

j_call: TRBJ2-5
clone_size: .
v_call: TRBV13
d_call: TRBD2
cdr3_nt: TGTGCCAGCAGCTTCGGGACTAGCTACCAAGAGACCCAGTACTTC
cdr3_aa: CASSFGTSYQETQYF

j_call: TRBJ1-2
clone_size: .
v_call: TRBV7-2
d_call: .
cdr3_nt: TGTGCCAGCCCCGTGGCAGGGGAGTATGGCTACACCTTC
cdr3_aa: CASPVAGEYGYTF

j_call: TRBJ2-3
clone_size: .
v_call: TRBV5-6
d_call: TRBD1
cdr3_nt: TGCGCCAGCAGCCTCAAGACAGGGTATACAGATACGCAGTATTTT
cdr3_aa: CASSLKTGYTDTQYF

j_call: TRBJ2-1
clone_size: .
v_call: TRBV4-3
d_call: TRBD2
cdr3_nt: TGCGCCAGCAGCCCCCACTGGGGGGGGGACCCCTACAATGAGCAGTTCTTC
cdr3_aa: CASSPHWGGDPYNEQFF

j_call: TRBJ2-2
clone_size: .
v_call: TRBV5-1
d_call: TRBD2
cdr3_nt: TGCGCCAGCAGCACGTATCCCGGGACTAGCGGTGACGGGGAGCTGTTTTTT
cdr3_aa: CASSTYPGTSGDGELFF

j_call: TRBJ1-2
clone_size: .
v_call: TRBV18
d_call: .
cdr3_nt: TGTGCCAGCTCACCTACCCAAGGGCAGGGAGGTGGCTACACCTTC
cdr3_aa: CASSPTQGQGGGYTF

j_call: TRBJ2-7
clone_size: .
v_call: TRBV15
d_call: TRBD2
cdr3_nt: TGTGCCACCAGCAGGGCTCTAGCGGTCCGCACCTACGAGCAGTACTTC
cdr3_aa: CATSRALAVRTYEQYF

j_call: TRBJ2-7
clone_size: .
v_call: TRBV18
d_call: TRBD2
cdr3_nt: TGTGCCAGCTCGCCCGGGACTAGGACGCTCGAGCAGTACTTC
cdr3_aa: CASSPGTRTLEQYF

j_call: TRBJ1-1
clone_size: .
v_call: TRBV5-1
d_call: .
cdr3_nt: TGCGCCAGCAGCCCAGGGGTTCCCACTGAAGCTTTCTTT
cdr3_aa: CASSPGVPTEAFF

j_call: TRBJ1-4
clone_size: .
v_call: TRBV7-6
d_call: .
cdr3_nt: TGTGCCAGCAGCTTAGGGGGGGTGTGGCCTCGGGAAGATGAAAAACTGTTTTTT
cdr3_aa: CASSLGGVWPREDEKLFF

j_call: TRBJ2-5
clone_size: .
v_call: TRBV29-1
d_call: .
cdr3_nt: TGCAGCGTTGAAGACCCAAGGACAGCGTACATGGAGGCCCAGTACTTC
cdr3_aa: CSVEDPRTAYMEAQYF

j_call: TRBJ1-1
clone_size: .
v_call: TRBV6-5
d_call: TRBD1
cdr3_nt: TGTGCCAGCAGTCAGTCCAGGGGGTCGGGCACTGAAGCTTTCTTT
cdr3_aa: CASSQSRGSGTEAFF

j_call: TRBJ2-4
clone_size: .
v_call: TRBV7-2
d_call: TRBD1
cdr3_nt: TGTGCCAGCAGCTTAGGAGGGGGCGGCATTCAGTACTTC
cdr3_aa: CASSLGGGGIQYF

j_call: TRBJ2-1
clone_size: .
v_call: TRBV11-3
d_call: TRBD2
cdr3_nt: TGTGCCAGCAGCTTCGACCCCAGGGAGGGGTACAATGAGCAGTTCTTC
cdr3_aa: CASSFDPREGYNEQFF

j_call: TRBJ1-2
clone_size: .
v_call: TRBV2
d_call: TRBD1
cdr3_nt: TGTGCCAGCAGGGGAAGACAGGGGCTAGAAGGCTACACCTTC
cdr3_aa: CASRGRQGLEGYTF

j_call: TRBJ1-1
clone_size: .
v_call: TRBV19
d_call: TRBD1
cdr3_nt: TGTGCCAGTAGTTTCACAGGGGACACTGAAGCTTTCTTT
cdr3_aa: CASSFTGDTEAFF

j_call: TRBJ2-1
clone_size: .
v_call: TRBV4-2
d_call: TRBD1
cdr3_nt: TGTGCCAGCAGCCCAGGGACAGGTTCCTACAATGAGCAGTTCTTC
cdr3_aa: CASSPGTGSYNEQFF

j_call: TRBJ2-3
clone_size: .
v_call: TRBV2
d_call: TRBD2
cdr3_nt: TGTGCCAGCAGTGAATCTTCGGCTTCACTAGCGGGAGGGTGTTTTGTCACAGATACGCAGTATTTT
cdr3_aa: CASSESSASLAGGCFVTDTQYF

j_call: TRBJ2-1
clone_size: .
v_call: TRBV30
d_call: .
cdr3_nt: TGTGCCGGGCGGGGGCACTACAATGAGCAGTTCTTC
cdr3_aa: CAGRGHYNEQFF

j_call: TRBJ2-7
clone_size: .
v_call: TRBV28
d_call: TRBD1
cdr3_nt: TGTGCCAGCAGTGCCCGCCCGGGACAGCGACGTTACGAGCAGTACTTC
cdr3_aa: CASSARPGQRRYEQYF

j_call: TRBJ2-7
clone_size: .
v_call: TRBV5-4
d_call: TRBD1
cdr3_nt: TGTGCCAGCAGCCTAGGACAGGGAGGATCCTACGAGCAGTACTTC
cdr3_aa: CASSLGQGGSYEQYF

j_call: TRBJ2-7
clone_size: .
v_call: TRBV19
d_call: TRBD1
cdr3_nt: TGTGCCAGTAGTACTTCCCGGACAGGGGACCTCTACGAGCAGTACTTC
cdr3_aa: CASSTSRTGDLYEQYF